The 8 T cell receptor beta chains listed next were all sequenced from one sample in a study of vaccination and CD4 T cells after COVID-19. Researchers used the Oncomine TCR Beta short-read assay to sequence DNA from cultured CD4+ T cells. TCRdb redid the calling of the PCR reads with MiXCR, one entry per CDR3 protein. The table lists about 19,000 distinct CDR3 sequences, approximately 38% of them singletons. Treatment here: roughly 10-day PBMC culture with coronavirus spike peptide pools or control peptides (ViraFEST assay). For these TCRs, the target antigens are not known. Sequenced input: cultured CD4+ T cells from blood. The receptor set was obtained from a human donor with COVID-19.

This chain connects TRBV12-3 or TRBV12-4 to TRBJ2-3; 8 bases fit TRBD2. V trimming: 6 bases; J trimming: 6 bases; junction bases outside the gene matches: 17. The CDR3 has 17 amino acids. The CDR3 bases are TGTGCCAGCAGCCAAACTGATAGCGGGGAGGCGGCTGATACGCAGTATTTT. Translation: CASSQTDSGEAADTQYF.

In DNA, the CDR3 is TGTGCCAGCAGCTACAGGGGTTCTGGAAACACCATATATTTT. As protein: CASSYRGSGNTIYF. The chain uses TRBV7-8 and TRBJ1-3; 7 nucleotides align to TRBD1. Germline-derived CDR1 and CDR2 are SGHVS and FQNEAQ. The CDR3 has 14 residues. Unmatched junction bases numbered 1, after V lost 4 bases and J lost 1 base.

This clonotype occurred a few times. J is TRBJ2-6 and V is TRBV6-2 or TRBV6-3; weak D call: TRBD1 (6 bases). V lost 5 bases to trimming and J lost 1 base, with 15 bases between them. Per germline, CDR1 MNHEY and CDR2 SVGEGT. CDR3 size: 17 residues. The CDR3 nucleotides are TGTGCCAGCAGTCGATGGCCACAGGGTTCTGGGGCCAACGTCCTGACTTTC. As protein: CASSRWPQGSGANVLTF.

In this sample, this clonotype turned up once. This rearrangement joins TRBV12-3 or TRBV12-4 to TRBJ2-5; TRBD1 might be the D (6 bases). V was shortened by 5 bases and J by 5 bases, with 15 bases between the two germline ends. The CDR3 is made up of 14 amino acids. CDR3 nucleotides: TGTGCCAGCAGTCCTCGCCTAGGACAGGAGACCCAGTACTTC. It yields the protein CASSPRLGQETQYF.

There are a few counts of this clonotype. J is TRBJ2-3 and V is TRBV20-1, with no clear D. The CDR3 is 14 amino acids. Per germline, CDR1 DFQATT and CDR2 SNEGSKA (reference sequence). With 2 bases removed from V and 3 bases from J, the gap between germline ends came to 12 bases. The CDR3 region has the DNA TGCAGTGCTAGAAGGCTTGAGCCTACAGATACGCAGTATTTT. Encoded protein: CSARRLEPTDTQYF.

V usage is TRBV21-1 and J usage is TRBJ1-2; the table calls TRBD1, which could not be checked here. TRBV21-1 represents a pseudogene. The CDR3 loop spans 14 amino acids. This chain's CDR3 is CASTAGGQNYGYTF. The CDR3 bases are TGTGCCAGCACCGCGGGGGGCCAAAACTATGGCTACACCTTC.

By sample share, this clonotype is medium-sized. This chain joins TRBV27 and TRBJ1-2; 7 positions match TRBD1. The CDR3 consists of 15 residues. In germline, CDR1 is MNHEY, CDR2 SMNVEV (reference sequence). With 2 bases clipped from V and 0 bases from J, the junction kept 3 bases outside the gene matches. Here the CDR3 DNA reads TGTGCCAGCAGTTTACGGGACAGTACTAACTATGGCTACACCTTC. Protein product: CASSLRDSTNYGYTF.

This chain links TRBV30 with TRBJ2-3; D call uncertain. Germline values: CDR1 GTSNPN, CDR2 SVGIG (reference sequence). Trimming left V 0 bases short and J 0 bases short, with 10 bases between. The CDR3 has 15 amino acids. DNA for the CDR3: TGTGCCTGGAGTGTAAAGGCGCTCAGCACAGATACGCAGTATTTT. Translated: CAWSVKALSTDTQYF.